This TCR beta chain stems from a study of blood T cell repertoires in COVID-19 (dated by TCRdb to 2020 to 2022). For the study in its entirety: Samples covering the acute and convalescent phases of COVID-19 were provided by collaborators in the United States, Italy and Spain. The sample metadata nearly always contained a de-identified subject ID, COVID-19 status, age in years and sex. Subjects who had been exposed to COVID-19, were actively infected with it, or had recovered from it provided the deeply sampled blood TCRbeta repertoires that made up the dataset. HLA class I and class II types, where available, came from metadata supplied by the sample provider rather than from assay-based typing. A freely available public database, intended as a resource for researchers studying the immune response to SARS-CoV-2, is where the repertoires were released. The samples were drawn from the first 160 participants of the ongoing ImmuneRACE study and from 1,254 subjects provided by 6 global collaborators. The material from the prospective study consisted of cDNA or gDNA derived from T cells, B-cell-depleted T cells, or PBMCs. What the work shows at the level of the full study, not this receptor alone: Clinical and demographic metadata were provided uncurated, with the amount varying by source and participant.

Notes on this clone: Its antigen remains undetermined. Base-call qualities are not available, and no considerably larger clone is one nucleotide away.

One collaborating source in Seattle enrolled patients during active infection and followed them longitudinally through the course of disease. Each collaborating institution followed its own protocols to collect whole blood in K2EDTA tubes. Collaborator samples were shipped for TCRbeta analysis as frozen whole blood, isolated PBMCs, or DNA extracted from either sample type. TCRbeta CDR3 regions were amplified from genomic DNA using the immunoSEQ Assay, a bias-controlled multiplex PCR. The original pipeline was this. The number of nucleated cells in each sample was estimated from the amplification of reference gene primers within the assay. To quantify the absolute abundance of each unique TCRbeta CDR3 rearrangement, sequence reads were collapsed and filtered. For each sample, productive Simpson clonality was calculated as the square root of Simpson's diversity index across productive rearrangements. The table was pulled from immuneACCESS by TCRdb, which kept in-frame rearrangements only. Such tables lose some clones; where checked, under half of the loss comes from unresolved V genes, and the rest has no known cause. The V and J calls and clone size were taken over from that table, and D and trimming were inferred from the DNA. For this sample the table gives roughly 410,000 clones, of which 87% were detected only once. Clones ranked in the top ten supply about 2.3% of the sample.

There are 13 amino acids in the CDR3, from cysteine to phenylalanine inclusive. Just the 39-base CDR3 DNA is kept, in frame starting at base 1. Sequences SGDLS (CDR1) and YYNGEE (CDR2) are obtained from the germline V gene. The V and J ends are trimmed by 0 bases and 11 bases, leaving 14 bases between them. The chain uses TRBV9 and TRBJ1-1, with the D segment identity uncertain. This clonotype was obtained from a woman aged 55-70 years with COVID-19, enrolled during active disease. The material sequenced was peripheral blood. The DNA reads as follows: TGTGCCAGCAGCGTAGTTGAAACATCGGAGGCTTTCTTT. Its product reads: CASSVVETSEAFF.